Sequencing of this T cell receptor beta chain was carried out in a study of T cell repertoires in cytomegalovirus infection. Study information: CMV epitopes that were recently identified and HLA-C-restricted were used alongside well-studied HLA-B-restricted ones. It was the public TCR beta signatures that indicated both CMV infection and matching HLA type. General observations from the study: Identification of carriers of CMV plus the relevant HLA was performed using cumulative public TCR beta family frequency.

The CDR3 runs to 13 residues. V lost 5 bases to trimming and J lost 4 bases, with 12 bases between them. Germline lookup yields CDR1 SEHNR and CDR2 FQNEAQ (reference sequence). This clonotype was observed a handful of times. Antigen unknown. TCRdb called the reads again in MiXCR, with one record for every CDR3 protein. The profile covers some 920,000 distinct CDR3 sequences, with 25% to 40% appearing a single time and 13% taken by the ten largest. The source material was cultured CD8+ T cells from PBMCs, sampled from culture after CMV antigen stimulation. The TCR sequence derives from a human donor in good health (CMV status not recorded). Some clones in this sample may be carry-over from other donors' samples. The rearrangement links TRBV7-9 to TRBJ2-7; D may be TRBD2 (6 bases). CDR3: CASSPPLAYEQYF. As DNA, the CDR3 is TGTGCCAGCAGCCCGCCCCTAGCGTACGAGCAGTACTTC. The full variable domain, with the rest looked up from reference TRBV7-9 and TRBJ2-7, is DTGVSQNPRHKITKRGQNVTFRCDPISEHNRLYWYRQTLGQGPEFLTYFQNEAQLEKSRLLSDRFSAERPKGSFSTLEIQRTEQGDSAMYLCASSPPLAYEQYFGPGTRLTVT.